These 29 T cell receptor beta chains were all obtained from the same sample, sequenced in a study of T-cell reconstitution after alpha-beta-depleted transplantation in children. Researchers prepared the TCRbeta library using unique molecular identifiers, the study reports. One entry per CDR3 protein results from TCRdb running MiXCR on the PCR reads. Of fewer than 350,000 distinct CDR3 sequences in the sample, roughly a tenth are singletons; the top ten hold 7% to 9.5%. The material was PBMCs, obtained before TCRalphabeta/CD19-depleted stem cell transplant. The receptors here all came from a boy less than two years old with acute myeloid leukemia, due to receive a stem cell transplant.

The chain joins TRBV5-4 to TRBJ1-1; 8 bases align to TRBD1. This CDR3 spans 15 amino acids. CDR1 is SGHNT and CDR2 is YYREEE in the germline V gene (reference sequence). V was clipped by 4 bases and J by 3 bases; unmatched bases: 8. The CDR3 protein is CASSPWDRRYTEAFF. CDR3 in DNA: TGTGCCAGCAGCCCTTGGGACAGGCGATACACTGAAGCTTTCTTT.

At least ten counts were recorded for this clonotype. The J gene is TRBJ2-2, the V gene TRBV20-1; no clear D. Germline lookup yields CDR1 DFQATT and CDR2 SNEGSKA (reference sequence). This CDR3 has 14 residues. Deletions cut 5 bases from V and 4 bases from J, with 14 bases between. CDR3 in DNA: TGCAGTGCTCGACTCTCACTTAGCACCGGGGAGCTGTTTTTT. This encodes CSARLSLSTGELFF.

At least ten counts were recorded for this clonotype. The chain uses TRBV7-2 and TRBJ2-5, with TRBD2 identical over 7 bases. The CDR3 sequence is 15 residues long. The ends lost 2 bases at V and 0 bases at J; junction bases unmatched: 3. In germline, CDR1 is SGHTA, CDR2 FQGNSA. The CDR3 region is CASSLLAEYQETQYF. Here the CDR3 DNA reads TGTGCCAGCAGCTTACTAGCGGAGTACCAAGAGACCCAGTACTTC.

This clonotype was counted many times. This chain joins TRBV10-3 and TRBJ1-2; D might be TRBD1 (5 bases). Per the germline V gene, CDR1 is ENHRY and CDR2 is SYGVKD. The CDR3 loop spans 15 amino acids. Between the trimmed V and J ends, which lost 2 bases and 6 bases, there was a span of 16 bases. The chain's CDR3 is CAISEDPGAGDGYTF. The CDR3 nucleotides read TGTGCCATCAGTGAGGATCCCGGGGCAGGCGATGGCTACACCTTC.

This clonotype was detected many times. The chain couples TRBV5-1 to TRBJ2-1, with TRBD2 matching 12 bases. Per the germline V gene, CDR1 is SGHRS and CDR2 is YFSETQ. V trimming: 5 bases; J trimming: 6 bases; junction bases outside the gene matches: 12. The CDR3 contains 17 residues. The CDR3 DNA sequence: TGCGCCAGCAGATCCCCCATGCTAGCGGGGGGGCCCAATGAGCAGTTCTTC. This translates into CASRSPMLAGGPNEQFF.

This clonotype was seen a few times. The chain employs TRBV11-2 and TRBJ1-5; D gene ambiguous. The CDR3 length is 14 residues. V shed 4 bases and J shed 5 bases, with 12 bases lying between them. CDR1 SGHAT and CDR2 FQNNGV come from the germline V gene. The CDR3 DNA is TGTGCCAGCAGCTCCGGGATACGAGATCAGCCCCAGCATTTT. It specifies CASSSGIRDQPQHF.

This clonotype was recorded many times. V is TRBV10-3 and J is TRBJ2-4; 13 bases agree with TRBD2. CDR1 and CDR2 (germline): ENHRY, SYGVKD. V was clipped by 2 bases and J by 0 bases; unmatched bases: 10. This CDR3 spans 20 amino acids. The CDR3 region is CAISETRLAGGGLAKNIQYF. CDR3 DNA sequence: TGTGCCATCAGTGAGACCCGACTAGCGGGGGGCGGACTAGCCAAAAACATTCAGTACTTC.

This clonotype has more than one count but fewer than ten. The rearrangement links TRBV6-5 to TRBJ2-6; D may correspond to TRBD1 or TRBD2 (5 bases each). Germline V CDR1 and CDR2: MNHEY, SVGAGI. Trimming removed 0 bases at V and 4 bases at J, with 16 bases between. The CDR3 is 18 residues long. CDR3 DNA sequence: TGTGCCAGCAGTTACTCGAACCTCGGGGCGCGAGGGGCCAACGTCCTGACTTTC. Protein product: CASSYSNLGARGANVLTF.

This clonotype was seen many times. The chain employs TRBV5-1 and TRBJ2-5; TRBD1 aligns across 7 bases. Germline-derived CDR1 and CDR2 are SGHRS and YFSETQ. CDR3 length: 14 amino acids. With 2 bases clipped from V and 1 base from J, the junction kept 2 bases outside the gene matches. CDR3 DNA sequence: TGCGCCAGCAGCTTCCGGGACAGCCAAGAGACCCAGTACTTC. Protein: CASSFRDSQETQYF.

This clonotype was picked up many times. The CDR3 DNA sequence: TGTGCCAGCAGCTCAACAACAGGTTTAGTGGGAGATACGCAGTATTTT. Translated, it gives CASSSTTGLVGDTQYF. This sequence joins TRBV7-9 and TRBJ2-3, with D perhaps TRBD1 (5 bases). Per the germline V gene, CDR1 is SEHNR and CDR2 is FQNEAQ (reference sequence). Trimming removed 4 bases from V and 5 bases from J, with 19 bases in between. This CDR3 is built from 16 residues.

In this sample, this clonotype turned up many times. J is TRBJ2-7 and V is TRBV3-1; D may match TRBD1 or TRBD2 (5 bases each). Germline lookup yields CDR1 LGHDT and CDR2 YNNKEL (reference sequence). Trimming took off 2 bases at V and 4 bases at J, with 12 bases between the two ends. The CDR3 contains 14 residues. CDR3: CASSQPGRAYEQYF. CDR3 bases: TGTGCCAGCAGCCAACCGGGACGCGCATACGAGCAGTACTTC.

Note on this clonotype: Possible read error: a much larger clone is one base away. This rearrangement joins TRBV10-3 to TRBJ1-1; 12 positions agree with TRBD1. The CDR3 spans 14 residues. Germline V gives CDR1 ENHRY, CDR2 SYGVKD. V shed 6 bases and J 6 bases; nucleotides not matched to a gene: 5. CDR3 amino acids: CAISAGTGGAEAFF. In DNA, the CDR3 is TGTGCCATCAGCGCCGGGACAGGGGGCGCTGAAGCTTTCTTT.

The CDR3 loop reads CSARNLGQINSPLHF. CDR3 coding DNA: TGCAGTGCTAGAAATCTGGGACAGATTAATTCACCCCTCCACTTT. The genes are TRBV20-1 and TRBJ1-6; 7 nucleotides align to TRBD1. The J segment lost 6 bases and the V segment lost 2 bases, leaving 7 bases of the junction unmatched. Germline V gives CDR1 DFQATT, CDR2 SNEGSKA (reference sequence). The CDR3 has 15 amino acids.

This clonotype was observed a few times. This chain joins TRBV28 and TRBJ2-1, with D possibly being TRBD1 or TRBD2 (5 bases each). Germline CDR1 and CDR2: MDHEN and SYDVKM. This CDR3 has 15 amino acids. Trimming took 2 bases from V and 9 from J, leaving 17 bases between them. In nucleotides, the CDR3 is TGTGCCAGCAGTTTACCTAACCGGTGGGACGGTGAGCAGTTCTTC. It is translated as CASSLPNRWDGEQFF.

The table lists this clonotype with a few counts. This rearrangement joins TRBV30 to TRBJ2-5, with a possible D match to TRBD1 (5 bases). Trimming removed 3 bases from V and 2 bases from J, with 16 bases in between. The CDR3 spans 15 residues. Germline V gene lookup returns CDR1 GTSNPN and CDR2 SVGIG (reference sequence). CDR3 nucleotide sequence: TGTGCCTGGAGACCCAACAGGCGATCACAAGAGACCCAGTACTTC. Its protein product is CAWRPNRRSQETQYF. The full variable domain, with the rest looked up from reference TRBV30 and TRBJ2-5, is SQTIHQWPATLVQPVGSPLSLECTVEGTSNPNLYWYRQAAGRGLQLLFYSVGIGQISSEVPQNLSASRPQDRQFILSSKKLLLSDSGFYLCAWRPNRRSQETQYFGPGTRLLVL.

This clonotype was picked up many times. This chain connects TRBV15 to TRBJ1-5; D might be TRBD1 (6 bases). Germline CDR1 reads LNHNV; CDR2 reads YYDKDF (reference sequence). CDR3 size: 12 residues. Trimming took off 5 bases at V and 5 bases at J, with 7 bases between the two ends. The CDR3 region has the DNA TGTGCCACCAGCGAGGGGGATCAGCCCCAGCATTTT. As protein: CATSEGDQPQHF.

This clonotype has ten or more counts. The chain joins TRBV6-6 to TRBJ2-1; D might be TRBD2 (5 bases). Trimming removed 7 bases at V and 7 bases at J, with 14 bases between. The CDR3 covers 13 residues. The V gene's germline CDR1 is MNHNY and CDR2 SVGAGI (reference sequence). In DNA form, the CDR3 reads TGTGCCAGCATTCTGCCCAGCGGAAATGAGCAGTTCTTC. Protein: CASILPSGNEQFF.

Many counts were recorded for this clonotype. The CDR3 DNA is TGCAGTGCTAGAGATGCAGCGGGAGGGTCGGGCAATGAGCAGTTCTTC. This gives the protein CSARDAAGGSGNEQFF. The chain has TRBV20-1 and TRBJ2-1, with TRBD2 matching 10 bases. CDR3 length equals 16 residues. With 0 bases clipped from V and 6 bases from J, the junction kept 8 bases outside the gene matches. Germline V gene data show CDR1 as DFQATT and CDR2 as SNEGSKA (reference sequence).

This clonotype occurred many times. The gene calls are TRBV12-3 or TRBV12-4 and TRBJ2-3; D is perhaps TRBD1 (5 bases). The CDR3 sequence is 13 residues long. The germline V and J ends were trimmed by 3 bases and 6 bases, with 10 bases remaining between them. CDR3 DNA sequence: TGTGCCAGCAGTTTGGACATCCGTGATACGCAGTATTTT. Translated: CASSLDIRDTQYF.

This clonotype was found many times. The chain is built from TRBV24-1 and TRBJ2-1, with 9 nucleotides matching TRBD1. V dropped 10 bases and J dropped 6; count of bases not matched to a gene: 6. The length of the CDR3 is 13 residues. The V gene's germline CDR1 is KGHDR and CDR2 SFDVKD. The CDR3 sequence is CATGTGLGNEQFF. In DNA form, the CDR3 reads TGTGCCACTGGGACAGGGCTGGGCAATGAGCAGTTCTTC.

V and J are TRBV12-3 or TRBV12-4 and TRBJ1-2; 7 bases are shared with TRBD1. There are 12 residues in the CDR3. Trimming took 9 bases from V and 4 from J; bases not matched to a gene: 5. CDR3 region: CASSTGLYGYTF. The CDR3 nucleotides are TGTGCCAGTTCGACAGGGCTCTATGGCTACACCTTC.

This clonotype was found a few times. The gene calls are TRBV10-3 and TRBJ2-7; 7 nucleotides agree with TRBD1. Looked up from germline, CDR1 is ENHRY and CDR2 is SYGVKD. J gave up 3 bases and V 2 bases, and 10 bases lay outside the gene matches. CDR3 length: 16 amino acids. CDR3 in amino acids: CAISEVGQVTIYEQYF. In nucleotides, the CDR3 is TGTGCCATCAGTGAGGTCGGACAGGTCACTATCTACGAGCAGTACTTC.

This clonotype was seen at least ten times. The chain links TRBV10-3 to TRBJ1-5; D gene unclear. The CDR3 is 12 residues long. V was cut by 9 bases and J by 3 bases, with 9 bases left in between. CDR1 is ENHRY, CDR2 SYGVKD, per germline. The CDR3 loop reads CAIRDDNQPQHF. The CDR3, as DNA: TGTGCCATAAGAGATGACAATCAGCCCCAGCATTTT.

This clonotype occurred many times. This sequence joins TRBV28 and TRBJ2-7, with D unclear. The CDR3 covers 10 residues. Trimming took off 7 bases at V and 5 bases at J, with 6 bases between the two ends. Germline CDR1 reads MDHEN; CDR2 reads SYDVKM. The CDR3 region is CASKGDEQYF. CDR3 DNA sequence: TGTGCCAGCAAAGGAGACGAGCAGTACTTC.

The chain carries TRBV5-1 and TRBJ1-1, with a tentative D call TRBD1 (6 bases). Germline assignment: CDR1 SGHRS and CDR2 YFSETQ. The ends were cut back, 4 bases at V and 5 bases at J, with 18 bases in the middle. There are 15 residues in the CDR3. This chain's CDR3 is CASSNNRARETEAFF. DNA of the CDR3: TGCGCCAGCAGCAACAACAGGGCGAGGGAGACTGAAGCTTTCTTT.

The chain is built from TRBV27 and TRBJ2-7, with 10 positions matching TRBD2. CDR1 MNHEY and CDR2 SMNVEV come from the germline V gene (reference sequence). V shed 6 bases and J 4 bases; nucleotides not matched to a gene: 12. This CDR3 has 16 amino acids. Here the CDR3 DNA reads TGTGCCAGCAGGGCCAGAGGACTAGCGGTCCCTTACGAGCAGTACTTC. Protein product: CASRARGLAVPYEQYF.

This clonotype was counted ten times or more. The chain has TRBV7-2 and TRBJ1-2, with a possible D match to TRBD1 (5 bases). Germline values: CDR1 SGHTA, CDR2 FQGNSA. The V gene lost 1 base and the J gene lost 3 bases, with 12 bases spanning the gap. This CDR3 contains 15 residues. CDR3 sequence (DNA): TGTGCCAGCAGCTTAGATAGGGGACCCTACTATGGCTACACCTTC. Amino acids: CASSLDRGPYYGYTF.

This clonotype was found many times. J is TRBJ2-7 and V is TRBV5-6, with TRBD2 as a possible D gene (5 bases). V was clipped by 2 bases and J by 0 bases, with 9 bases between them. Germline V gene sequence: CDR1 SGHDT, CDR2 YYEEEE. The CDR3 runs to 14 residues. Here the CDR3 DNA reads TGTGCCAGCAGCTTTAGGCGGGTCTCCTACGAGCAGTACTTC. The encoded protein is CASSFRRVSYEQYF. The whole variable domain, remainder taken from reference TRBV5-6 and TRBJ2-7, is DAGVTQSPTHLIKTRGQQVTLRCSPKSGHDTVSWYQQALGQGPQFIFQYYEEEERQRGNFPDRFSGHQFPNYSSELNVNALLLGDSALYLCASSFRRVSYEQYFGPGTRLTVT.

Concerning this clonotype itself: Possible read error: a much larger clone is one base away. The V gene is TRBV6-5, the J gene TRBJ1-3; no definite D call. CDR3 length equals 13 residues. Germline CDR1 is MNHEY and CDR2 is SVGAGI. CDR3 sequence reads: CASGYSIGNTIYF. The CDR3 nucleotides read TGTGCCAGCGGTTACTCGATCGGAAACACCATATATTTT.